This record looks at one T cell receptor (beta chain) sequence and its context. The target antigen is unknown. The PCR made use of 60 Vbeta and 13 Jbeta primers. Produced via immunoSEQ multiplex PCR; TCRdb's table is partial and in-frame only. The data hold about 130,000 clones, with approximately 90% observed a single time. Germline V CDR1 and CDR2: SNHLY, FYNNEI. The CDR3 spans 14 residues. V lost 4 bases and J lost 4, with 12 bases in between. This record belongs to a study of cytomegalovirus exposure and HLA in healthy donors. Study-wide results and caveats: A later look showed TCR association rates differing by HLA locus, highest for DRB1 and lowest for HLA-C. The study flagged some 170 TCR beta chains as cytomegalovirus-associated. CMV serostatus was the only immune exposure information that was available. TCR beta chains associated with HLA were, in a later analysis, more clonally expanded than equally common others.

The chain has TRBV2 and TRBJ2-3; a possible D gene is TRBD1 (5 bases). The sequence was obtained from a woman in her 30s in good health and CMV-seronegative. Sample: PBMCs. CDR3 amino acids: CASSGQGPADTQYF. CDR3 DNA: TGTGCCAGCAGTGGTCAGGGTCCGGCAGATACGCAGTATTTT. Full variable domain (missing parts from reference TRBV2 and TRBJ2-3): EPEVTQTPSHQVTQMGQEVILRCVPISNHLYFYWYRQILGQKVEFLVSFYNNEISEKSEIFDDQFSVERPDGSNFTLKIRSTKLEDSAMYFCASSGQGPADTQYFGPGTRLTVL.